The rows below give T cell receptor delta chains drawn from one sample of a study of gamma-delta T cells after stem cell transplantation. TCRdb re-analyzed the RT-PCR reads via CATT. Among about 3,000 delta-chain clones listed, about 3% were seen once. Sequenced input: gamma-delta T cells. These receptors all stem from a human donor. It is not recorded whose cells these are; they may come from a transplant donor. CDR3s include the opening cysteine and the closing phenylalanine or tryptophan. Fields, in order: clone size, V gene, J gene, D gene, CDR3 DNA, CDR3 protein. D genes are given only for firm matches. Expanded clones are given a class, and other clones once, few, many or no size at all.

clone_size: large; v_call: TRDV2; j_call: TRDJ1; d_call: TRDD3; cdr3_nt: TGTGCCTGCCACTCACTGGGGGATAACACCGATAAACTCATCTTT; cdr3_aa: CACHSLGDNTDKLIF
clone_size: NA; v_call: TRDV2; j_call: TRDJ1; d_call: TRDD3; cdr3_nt: TGTGCCTGTGAGCCACTTGGTGCTGGGGGATACCCCTTTAACACCGATAAACTCATCTTT; cdr3_aa: CACEPLGAGGYPFNTDKLIF
clone_size: NA; v_call: TRDV2; j_call: TRDJ3; d_call: TRDD3; cdr3_nt: TGTGCCTGTGACACGGGTACTGGGGGATTACGCTCCTGTGACACCCGACCGATGTTTTTC; cdr3_aa: CACDTGTGGLRSCDTRPMFF
clone_size: medium-sized; v_call: TRDV2; j_call: TRDJ1; d_call: TRDD3; cdr3_nt: TGTGCCTGTGACACTACGATGGGGGACTGGGGGATTCCCTTTACCGATAAACTCATCTTT; cdr3_aa: CACDTTMGDWGIPFTDKLIF
clone_size: few; v_call: TRDV2; j_call: TRDJ1; d_call: TRDD3; cdr3_nt: TGTGCCTGTGACCTAGTACTGGGGGAAGGGTACACCGATAAACTCATCTTT; cdr3_aa: CACDLVLGEGYTDKLIF
clone_size: medium-sized; v_call: TRDV2; j_call: TRDJ1; d_call: TRDD3; cdr3_nt: TGTGCCTGTGACACTATGTTTACTGGGGCCGCCGAGACCGATAAACTCATCTTT; cdr3_aa: CACDTMFTGAAETDKLIF
clone_size: NA; v_call: TRDV2; j_call: TRDJ1; d_call: NA; cdr3_nt: TGTGCCTGTGACATCGCTGGGACCGAGAGGGGTAAACTCATCTTC; cdr3_aa: CACDIAGTERGKLIF
clone_size: medium-sized; v_call: TRDV2; j_call: TRDJ1; d_call: NA; cdr3_nt: TGTGCCTGTGACCCCAAAGGAGGGGAGCTACCGGCCACCGATAAACTCATCTTT; cdr3_aa: CACDPKGGELPATDKLIF
clone_size: medium-sized; v_call: TRDV1; j_call: TRDJ1; d_call: TRDD3; cdr3_nt: TGTGCTCTTGTGGTGGGTCCTGGGGATACCCCCCTGTACACCGATAAACTCATCTTT; cdr3_aa: CALVVGPGDTPLYTDKLIF
clone_size: medium-sized; v_call: TRDV2; j_call: TRDJ1; d_call: TRDD3; cdr3_nt: TGTGCCTGTGACACCGTGGAGAGTACTGGGGCCCCGTACACCGATAAACTCATCTTT; cdr3_aa: CACDTVESTGAPYTDKLIF
clone_size: medium-sized; v_call: TRDV1; j_call: TRDJ1; d_call: TRDD3; cdr3_nt: TGTGCTCTTGGGGAGCTCCGCTGGGGGATACCTGATAAACTCATCTTT; cdr3_aa: CALGELRWGIPDKLIF
clone_size: medium-sized; v_call: TRDV2; j_call: TRDJ1; d_call: TRDD3; cdr3_nt: TGTGCCTGTGACCCCCTCTGGGGGATACGGGGCGATAAACTCATCTTT; cdr3_aa: CACDPLWGIRGDKLIF
clone_size: few; v_call: TRDV2; j_call: TRDJ1; d_call: TRDD3; cdr3_nt: TGTGCCTGTGACACTCTACTGGGGGATTGGTACACCGATAAACTCATCTTT; cdr3_aa: CACDTLLGDWYTDKLIF
clone_size: medium-sized; v_call: TRDV2; j_call: TRDJ1; d_call: TRDD3; cdr3_nt: TGTGCCTGTGACATATTACTGGGGGCCCCCGGCAACACCGATAAACTCATCTTT; cdr3_aa: CACDILLGAPGNTDKLIF
clone_size: large; v_call: TRDV2; j_call: TRDJ1; d_call: TRDD3; cdr3_nt: TGTGCCTGTGACACCGGTTCTTTACTGGGGGATACGGTGGACACCGATAAACTCATCTTT; cdr3_aa: CACDTGSLLGDTVDTDKLIF
clone_size: large; v_call: TRDV1; j_call: TRDJ1; d_call: NA; cdr3_nt: TGTGCTCTTGGGGCATCCTACGTAGGTTGGGGGGGTATTAATTACACCGATAAACTCATCTTT; cdr3_aa: CALGASYVGWGGINYTDKLIF
clone_size: NA; v_call: TRDV1; j_call: TRDJ1; d_call: TRDD3; cdr3_nt: TGTGCTCTTGGGAACTACAGAGGGATACGCCCGTACACCGACAAACTCATCTTT; cdr3_aa: CALGNYRGIRPYTDKLIF
clone_size: medium-sized; v_call: TRDV2; j_call: TRDJ2; d_call: TRDD3; cdr3_nt: TGTGCCTGTGACTCTTTACTGGGGGATCCGACAGCACAACTCTTCTTT; cdr3_aa: CACDSLLGDPTAQLFF
clone_size: many; v_call: TRDV2; j_call: TRDJ1; d_call: TRDD3; cdr3_nt: TGTGCCTGTGATGTACTGGGGGATAATAATGCCCCCTACACCGATAAACTCATCTTT; cdr3_aa: CACDVLGDNNAPYTDKLIF
clone_size: few; v_call: TRDV2; j_call: TRDJ1; d_call: TRDD3; cdr3_nt: TGTGCCTGTGACGGCCTACTGGGGGATACGTTAGGGAGAGGAGTCACCGATAAACTCATCTTT; cdr3_aa: CACDGLLGDTLGRGVTDKLIF
clone_size: medium-sized; v_call: TRDV2; j_call: TRDJ1; d_call: TRDD3; cdr3_nt: TGTGCCTGTGACCTAGTACTGGGGGATACCTATAAACTCATCTTT; cdr3_aa: CACDLVLGDTYKLIF
clone_size: once; v_call: TRDV2; j_call: TRDJ1; d_call: TRDD3; cdr3_nt: TGTGCCTGTGACACCGTGGGCGGACTGGGGGATACGGTGGACACCGATAAACTCATCTTT; cdr3_aa: CACDTVGGLGDTVDTDKLIF
clone_size: NA; v_call: TRDV2; j_call: TRDJ1; d_call: NA; cdr3_nt: TGTGCCTGTGACCGCGTGGGGGTCTCCGATAAACTCATCTTT; cdr3_aa: CACDRVGVSDKLIF
clone_size: few; v_call: TRDV2; j_call: TRDJ1; d_call: NA; cdr3_nt: TGTGCCTGTGAATTTGCTGGGCCAAAAAAAGGCACCGATAAACTCATCTTT; cdr3_aa: CACEFAGPKKGTDKLIF
clone_size: medium-sized; v_call: TRDV2; j_call: TRDJ1; d_call: NA; cdr3_nt: TGTGCCTGTGACAACCTCTCGCCCACCGATAAACTCATCTTT; cdr3_aa: CACDNLSPTDKLIF
clone_size: large; v_call: TRDV2; j_call: TRDJ3; d_call: TRDD3; cdr3_nt: TGTGCCTGTGACGTACTGGGGGATACGAGCTCCTGGGACACCCGACAGATGTTTTTC; cdr3_aa: CACDVLGDTSSWDTRQMFF
clone_size: few; v_call: TRDV2; j_call: TRDJ1; d_call: NA; cdr3_nt: TGTGCCTGTGACACCGCGGGGGAGTCGTACACCGATAAACTCATCTTT; cdr3_aa: CACDTAGESYTDKLIF
clone_size: large; v_call: TRDV2; j_call: TRDJ2; d_call: TRDD3; cdr3_nt: TGTGCCTGTGACCCATCCCCGTACTGGGGGTCCGACCCAACAGCACAACTCTTCTTT; cdr3_aa: CACDPSPYWGSDPTAQLFF
clone_size: medium-sized; v_call: TRDV2; j_call: TRDJ1; d_call: TRDD3; cdr3_nt: TGTGCCTGTGACACCGTAGCATCCACTGGGGGATATGGCCACACCGATAAACTCATCTTT; cdr3_aa: CACDTVASTGGYGHTDKLIF
clone_size: large; v_call: TRDV2; j_call: TRDJ1; d_call: NA; cdr3_nt: TGTGCCTGTGACACCGTGGGGGGGTCGTACACCGATAAACTCATCTTT; cdr3_aa: CACDTVGGSYTDKLIF
clone_size: few; v_call: TRDV2; j_call: TRDJ1; d_call: TRDD3; cdr3_nt: TGTGCCTGTGACCCGGTAGGGGGATGGTCACTCATCTTT; cdr3_aa: CACDPVGGWSLIF
clone_size: large; v_call: TRDV2; j_call: TRDJ1; d_call: TRDD3; cdr3_nt: TGTGCCTGTGACACCGTCGTGGGGGATACGAGGGGGTCCGATAAACTCATCTTT; cdr3_aa: CACDTVVGDTRGSDKLIF
clone_size: NA; v_call: TRDV1; j_call: TRDJ1; d_call: TRDD3; cdr3_nt: TGTGCTCTTGGGGAAGCCCCCAGCACCCTCCTAGAGTACTTCTTTACTGGGGGATATGATAAACTCATCTTT; cdr3_aa: CALGEAPSTLLEYFFTGGYDKLIF
clone_size: NA; v_call: TRDV2; j_call: TRDJ1; d_call: TRDD3; cdr3_nt: TGTGCCTGTGACACCGTGACGGACTGGGGGGTAACTTACACCGATAAACTCATCTTT; cdr3_aa: CACDTVTDWGVTYTDKLIF
clone_size: large; v_call: TRDV2; j_call: TRDJ1; d_call: TRDD3; cdr3_nt: TGTGCCTGTGACACCCTCCGTGGGGGATACGGATACACCGATAAACTCATCTTT; cdr3_aa: CACDTLRGGYGYTDKLIF
clone_size: few; v_call: TRDV2; j_call: TRDJ1; d_call: TRDD3; cdr3_nt: TGTGCCTGTGACACCGTACGGCCGGGCTCCTCCTCACTGGGGGATAAGGCCGATAAACTCATCTTT; cdr3_aa: CACDTVRPGSSSLGDKADKLIF
clone_size: NA; v_call: TRDV2; j_call: TRDJ1; d_call: TRDD3; cdr3_nt: TGTGCCTGTGACACGCTGGGGGATACAAGAGATAAACTCATCTTT; cdr3_aa: CACDTLGDTRDKLIF
clone_size: NA; v_call: TRDV1; j_call: TRDJ3; d_call: NA; cdr3_nt: TGTGCTCTTGGGGAAGCCAAACTATCTACGACCCGGTACTCCGCCCGACAGATGTTTTTC; cdr3_aa: CALGEAKLSTTRYSARQMFF
clone_size: medium-sized; v_call: TRDV2; j_call: TRDJ1; d_call: NA; cdr3_nt: TGTGCCTGTGACACCGTTGGGGCCTTGTACACCGATAAACTCATCTTT; cdr3_aa: CACDTVGALYTDKLIF
clone_size: NA; v_call: TRDV2; j_call: TRDJ1; d_call: TRDD3; cdr3_nt: TGTGCCTGTGACTTACTGGGGGCTAATACCGATAACCTCATCTTT; cdr3_aa: CACDLLGANTDNLIF
clone_size: few; v_call: TRDV2; j_call: TRDJ1; d_call: TRDD3; cdr3_nt: TGTGCCTGTGACCGACTGGGGGCCAACCTAGATAACACCGATAAACTCATCTTT; cdr3_aa: CACDRLGANLDNTDKLIF
clone_size: few; v_call: TRDV2; j_call: TRDJ1; d_call: TRDD3; cdr3_nt: TGTGCCTGTGACTCCAACTTACTGGGGGATACCTATGAACTCATCTTT; cdr3_aa: CACDSNLLGDTYELIF
clone_size: medium-sized; v_call: TRDV2; j_call: TRDJ1; d_call: TRDD3; cdr3_nt: TGTGCCTGTGACACCATGGAGTTGGGAAACCCACTGGGGGATCACGATAAACTCATCTTT; cdr3_aa: CACDTMELGNPLGDHDKLIF
clone_size: medium-sized; v_call: TRDV2; j_call: TRDJ1; d_call: TRDD3; cdr3_nt: TGTGCCTGTGACAACTTACTGGGGGATACGCGCACCGATAAACTCATCTTT; cdr3_aa: CACDNLLGDTRTDKLIF
clone_size: NA; v_call: TRDV1; j_call: TRDJ1; d_call: TRDD3; cdr3_nt: TGTGCTCTTGGGGAATTTTCCTACCAAATGGGGGATACGACGTACACCGATAAACTCATCTTT; cdr3_aa: CALGEFSYQMGDTTYTDKLIF
clone_size: medium-sized; v_call: TRDV2; j_call: TRDJ3; d_call: TRDD3; cdr3_nt: TGTGCCTGTGACACCGCTTGGGGGATATCTCACTCCTGGGACACCCGACAGATGTTTTTC; cdr3_aa: CACDTAWGISHSWDTRQMFF
clone_size: NA; v_call: TRDV1; j_call: TRDJ1; d_call: NA; cdr3_nt: TGTGCTCTTGGGGAACTCCATTCTCCTACGTGGGGGACTTACACCGATAAACTCATCTTT; cdr3_aa: CALGELHSPTWGTYTDKLIF